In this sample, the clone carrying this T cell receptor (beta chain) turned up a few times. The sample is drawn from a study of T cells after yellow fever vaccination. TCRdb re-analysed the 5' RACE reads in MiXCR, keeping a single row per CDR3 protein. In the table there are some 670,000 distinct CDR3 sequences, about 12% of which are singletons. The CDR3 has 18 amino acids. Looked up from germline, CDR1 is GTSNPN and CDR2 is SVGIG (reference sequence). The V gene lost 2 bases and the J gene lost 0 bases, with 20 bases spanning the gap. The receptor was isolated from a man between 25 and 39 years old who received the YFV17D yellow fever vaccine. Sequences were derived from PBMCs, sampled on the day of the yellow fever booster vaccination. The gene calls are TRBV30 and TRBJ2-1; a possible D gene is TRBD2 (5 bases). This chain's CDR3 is CAWSPRRSSLDSYNEQFF. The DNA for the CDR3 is TGTGCCTGGAGTCCCCGGAGGTCATCGCTCGACTCCTACAATGAGCAGTTCTTC.